The clone carrying this T cell receptor (beta chain) was detected a few times. Its specificity is not known. The data were obtained in a study of molecular identifiers for immune sequencing clone quantification. Findings of the study overall: One cell's worth of spiked Jurkat TCR RNA was reportedly detectable among 970,000 or so naive cells. The study found clones above 20 RNA copies held over 97% of effector molecules and under 1% in naive cells.

Naive CD8 library inputs spanned 20,000 to 1,000,000 sorted cells and 10%, 30% or 50% RNA. Naive CD8 T cells were sorted, and the gate applied was CD8+CD4-CCR7+CD45RA+. The germline CDR1 and CDR2 sequences are LNHDA and SQIVND (reference sequence). The CDR3 contains 13 residues. V was cut by 3 bases and J by 6 bases, with 10 bases left in between. TCRdb recomputed calls from the PCR reads with MiXCR, one row per CDR3 protein. This table holds some 320,000 distinct CDR3 sequences, 24% found once. V and J are TRBV19 and TRBJ2-3; D is unclear. The clonotype comes from a human donor in good health. Some libraries in this study had Jurkat cell RNA spiked in. The sample was naive CD8+ T cells from blood, with Jurkat cell RNA spiked in. The subset was: FACS-sorted CD8+CD4-CCR7+CD45RA+ naive T cells. In nucleotides, the CDR3 is TGTGCCAGTAGTATTATATACTTTGATACGCAGTATTTT. This encodes CASSIIYFDTQYF. The whole variable domain, remainder taken from reference TRBV19 and TRBJ2-3, is DGGITQSPKYLFRKEGQNVTLSCEQNLNHDAMYWYRQDPGQGLRLIYYSQIVNDFQKGDIAEGYSVSREKKESFPLTVTSAQKNPTAFYLCASSIIYFDTQYFGPGTRLTVL.